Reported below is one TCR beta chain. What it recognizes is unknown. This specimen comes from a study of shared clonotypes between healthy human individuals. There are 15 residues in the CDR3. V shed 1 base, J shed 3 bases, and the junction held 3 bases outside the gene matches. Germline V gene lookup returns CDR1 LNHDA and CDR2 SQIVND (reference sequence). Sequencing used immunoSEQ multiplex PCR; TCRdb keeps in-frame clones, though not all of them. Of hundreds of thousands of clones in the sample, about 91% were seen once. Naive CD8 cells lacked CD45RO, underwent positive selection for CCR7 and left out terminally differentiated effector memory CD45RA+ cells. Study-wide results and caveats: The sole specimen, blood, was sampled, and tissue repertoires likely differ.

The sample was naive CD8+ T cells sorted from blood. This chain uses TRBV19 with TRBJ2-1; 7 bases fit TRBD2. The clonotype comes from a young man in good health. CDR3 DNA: TGTGCCAGTAGTATAGTAGGGACTAACTACAATGAGCAGTTCTTC. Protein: CASSIVGTNYNEQFF.